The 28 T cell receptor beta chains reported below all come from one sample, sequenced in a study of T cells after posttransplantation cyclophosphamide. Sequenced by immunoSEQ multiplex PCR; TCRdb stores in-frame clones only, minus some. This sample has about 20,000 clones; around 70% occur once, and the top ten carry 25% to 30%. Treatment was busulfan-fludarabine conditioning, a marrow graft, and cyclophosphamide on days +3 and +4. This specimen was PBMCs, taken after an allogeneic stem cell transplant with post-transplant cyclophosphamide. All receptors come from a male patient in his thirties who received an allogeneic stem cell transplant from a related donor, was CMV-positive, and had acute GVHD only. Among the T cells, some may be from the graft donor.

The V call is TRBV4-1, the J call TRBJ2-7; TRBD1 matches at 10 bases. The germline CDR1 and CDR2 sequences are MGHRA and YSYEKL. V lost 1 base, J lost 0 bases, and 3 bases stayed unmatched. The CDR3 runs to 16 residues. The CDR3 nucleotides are TGCGCCAGCAGCCAAGCGACAGGGGGCTTCTCCTACGAGCAGTACTTC. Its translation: CASSQATGGFSYEQYF.

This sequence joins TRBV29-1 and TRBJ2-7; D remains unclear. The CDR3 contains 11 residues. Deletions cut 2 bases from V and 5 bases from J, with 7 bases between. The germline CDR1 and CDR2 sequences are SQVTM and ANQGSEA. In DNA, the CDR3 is TGCAGCGTTGAAACGGGTAACGAGCAGTACTTC. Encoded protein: CSVETGNEQYF.

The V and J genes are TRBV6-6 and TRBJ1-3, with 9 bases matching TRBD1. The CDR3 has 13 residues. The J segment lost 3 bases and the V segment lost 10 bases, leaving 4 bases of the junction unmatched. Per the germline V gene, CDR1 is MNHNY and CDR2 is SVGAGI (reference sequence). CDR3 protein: CATTGGHGNTIYF. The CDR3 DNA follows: TGTGCCACTACAGGGGGCCATGGAAACACCATATATTTT.

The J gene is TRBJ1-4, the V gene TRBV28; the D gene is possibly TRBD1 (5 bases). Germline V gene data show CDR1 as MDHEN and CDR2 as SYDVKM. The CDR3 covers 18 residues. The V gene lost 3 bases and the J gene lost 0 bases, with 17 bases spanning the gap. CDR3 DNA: TGTGCCAGCAGTTTCTGGGGGGTCCTACCTTCAACTAATGAAAAACTGTTTTTT. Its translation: CASSFWGVLPSTNEKLFF. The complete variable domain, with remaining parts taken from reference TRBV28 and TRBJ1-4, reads DVKVTQSSRYLVKRTGEKVFLECVQDMDHENMFWYRQDPGLGLRLIYFSYDVKMKEKGDIPEGYSVSREKKERFSLILESASTNQTSMYLCASSFWGVLPSTNEKLFFGSGTQLSVL.

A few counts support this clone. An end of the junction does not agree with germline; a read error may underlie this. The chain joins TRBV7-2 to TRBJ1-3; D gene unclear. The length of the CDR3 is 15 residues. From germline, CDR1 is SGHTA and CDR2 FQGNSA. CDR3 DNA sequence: TGTGCCAGCAGCCTAGCACTGAGCTCTGGAAACACCATATATTTT. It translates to CASSLALSSGNTIYF.

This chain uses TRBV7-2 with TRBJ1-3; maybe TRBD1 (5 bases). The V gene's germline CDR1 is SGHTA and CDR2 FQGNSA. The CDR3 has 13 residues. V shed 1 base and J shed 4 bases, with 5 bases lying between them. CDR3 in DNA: TGTGCCAGCAGCTTAGGGACAGGAAACACCATATATTTT. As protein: CASSLGTGNTIYF.

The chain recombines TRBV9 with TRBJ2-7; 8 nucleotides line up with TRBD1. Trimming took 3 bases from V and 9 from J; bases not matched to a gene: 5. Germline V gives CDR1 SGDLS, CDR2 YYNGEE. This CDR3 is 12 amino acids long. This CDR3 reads CASSADRGVQYF. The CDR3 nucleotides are TGTGCCAGCAGCGCTGACAGGGGAGTGCAGTACTTC.

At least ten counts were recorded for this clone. The CDR3 protein is CASSYSRTVNTEAFF. In DNA form, the CDR3 reads TGTGCCAGCAGTTACTCCCGGACAGTGAACACTGAAGCTTTCTTT. The J gene is TRBJ1-1, the V gene TRBV6-6; weak D call: TRBD1 (6 bases). The length of the CDR3 is 15 residues. Trimming shortened V by 0 bases and J by 0 bases, and 8 bases separated the two germline ends. Germline V gives CDR1 MNHNY, CDR2 SVGAGI (reference sequence).

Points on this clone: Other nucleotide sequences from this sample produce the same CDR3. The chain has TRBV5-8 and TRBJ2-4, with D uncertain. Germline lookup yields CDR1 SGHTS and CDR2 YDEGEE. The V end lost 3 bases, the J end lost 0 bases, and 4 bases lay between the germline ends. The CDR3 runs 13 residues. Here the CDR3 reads CASSSLAKNIQYF. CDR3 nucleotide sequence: TGTGCCAGCAGCTCCTTAGCCAAAAACATTCAGTACTTC.

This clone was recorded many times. The CDR3 nucleotides are TGTGCCTGGACCGGACAGACTGAAGCTTTCTTT. Translated: CAWTGQTEAFF. The chain links TRBV30 to TRBJ1-1; TRBD1 is a possible D gene (6 bases). The CDR3 is 11 amino acids. Per germline, CDR1 GTSNPN and CDR2 SVGIG (reference sequence). V was pared by 4 bases and J by 5 bases, with 8 bases between.

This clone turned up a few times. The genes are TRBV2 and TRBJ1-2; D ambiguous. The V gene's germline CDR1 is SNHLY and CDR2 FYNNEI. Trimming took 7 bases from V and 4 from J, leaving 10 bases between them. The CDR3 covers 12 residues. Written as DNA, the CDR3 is TGTGCCAGCACCGGTAATCGCTATGGCTACACCTTC. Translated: CASTGNRYGYTF.

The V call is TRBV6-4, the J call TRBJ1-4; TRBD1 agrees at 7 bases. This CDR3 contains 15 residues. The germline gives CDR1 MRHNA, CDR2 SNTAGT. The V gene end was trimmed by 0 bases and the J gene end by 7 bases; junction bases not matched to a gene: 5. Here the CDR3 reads CASSDSGTVGEKLFF. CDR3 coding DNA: TGTGCCAGCAGTGACTCGGGGACAGTGGGTGAAAAACTGTTTTTT.

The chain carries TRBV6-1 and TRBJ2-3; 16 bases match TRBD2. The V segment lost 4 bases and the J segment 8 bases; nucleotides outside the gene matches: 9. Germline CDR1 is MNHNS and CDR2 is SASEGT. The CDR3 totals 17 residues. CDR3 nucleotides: TGTGCCAGCAGTGCGCCCGGGACTAGCGGGGGGGAAGGTACGCAGTATTTT. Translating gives CASSAPGTSGGEGTQYF.

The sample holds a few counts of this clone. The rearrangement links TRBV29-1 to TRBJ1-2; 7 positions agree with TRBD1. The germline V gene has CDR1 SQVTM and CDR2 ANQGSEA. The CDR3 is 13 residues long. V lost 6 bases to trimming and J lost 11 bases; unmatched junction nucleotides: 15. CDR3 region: CSVPRQGPEGYTF. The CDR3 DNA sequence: TGCAGCGTCCCCAGACAGGGACCCGAGGGGTACACCTTC.

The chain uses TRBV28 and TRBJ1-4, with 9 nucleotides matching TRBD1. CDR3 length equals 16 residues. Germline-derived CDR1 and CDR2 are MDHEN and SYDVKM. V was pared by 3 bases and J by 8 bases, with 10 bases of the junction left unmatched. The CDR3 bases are TGTGCCAGCAGTTTCCTAATGGGACAGGGTGGCGAAAAACTGTTTTTT. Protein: CASSFLMGQGGEKLFF. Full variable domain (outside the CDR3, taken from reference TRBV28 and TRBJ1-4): DVKVTQSSRYLVKRTGEKVFLECVQDMDHENMFWYRQDPGLGLRLIYFSYDVKMKEKGDIPEGYSVSREKKERFSLILESASTNQTSMYLCASSFLMGQGGEKLFFGSGTQLSVL.

The CDR3 protein is CASSQDPQAGSNQPQHF. As DNA, the CDR3 is TGCGCCAGCAGCCAAGATCCTCAGGCGGGGAGCAATCAGCCCCAGCATTTT. This chain connects TRBV4-3 to TRBJ1-5, with no clear D. The CDR3 has 17 residues. Germline CDR1 is LGHNA and CDR2 is YSLEER. V lost 0 bases and J lost 1, with 13 bases in between.

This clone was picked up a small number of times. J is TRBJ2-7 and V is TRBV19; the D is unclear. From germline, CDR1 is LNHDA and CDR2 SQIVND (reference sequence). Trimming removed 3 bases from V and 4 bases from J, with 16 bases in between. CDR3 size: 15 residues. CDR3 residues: CASSITPTLGYEQYF. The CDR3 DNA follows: TGTGCCAGTAGTATTACCCCAACCCTCGGTTACGAGCAGTACTTC.

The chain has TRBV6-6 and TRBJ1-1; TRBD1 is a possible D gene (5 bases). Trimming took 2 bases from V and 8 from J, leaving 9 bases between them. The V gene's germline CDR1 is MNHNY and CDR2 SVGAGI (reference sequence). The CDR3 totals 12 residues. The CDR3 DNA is TGTGCCAGCAGTTACGCGGGGGGGGAAGCTTTCTTT. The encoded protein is CASSYAGGEAFF.

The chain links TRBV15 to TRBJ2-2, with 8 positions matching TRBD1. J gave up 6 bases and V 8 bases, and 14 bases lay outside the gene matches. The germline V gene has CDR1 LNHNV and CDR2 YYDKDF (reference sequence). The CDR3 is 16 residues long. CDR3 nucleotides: TGTGCCACCTACGATACCGGGACAGGAAAATCCGGGGAGCTGTTTTTT. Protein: CATYDTGTGKSGELFF. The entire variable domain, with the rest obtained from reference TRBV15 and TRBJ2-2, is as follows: DAMVIQNPRYQVTQFGKPVTLSCSQTLNHNVMYWYQQKSSQAPKLLFHYYDKDFNNEADTPDNFQSRRPNTSFCFLDIRSPGLGDTAMYLCATYDTGTGKSGELFFGEGSRLTVL.

The CDR3, as DNA: TGTGCCAGTAGAAGACAGGGGGCGCCGAACTATGGCTACACCTTC. Its translation is CASRRQGAPNYGYTF. The V call is TRBV19, the J call TRBJ1-2, with TRBD1 identical over 10 bases. Losses at the gene ends were 6 bases for V and 2 bases for J; bases not matched to a gene: 6. This CDR3 region has 15 residues. Germline CDR1 is LNHDA and CDR2 is SQIVND (reference sequence).

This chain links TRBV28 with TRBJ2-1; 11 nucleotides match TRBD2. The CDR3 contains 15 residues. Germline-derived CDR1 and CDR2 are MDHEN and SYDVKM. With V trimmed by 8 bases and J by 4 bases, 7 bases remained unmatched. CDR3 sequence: CASDPASGGYNEQFF. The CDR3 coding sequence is TGTGCCAGCGACCCGGCTAGCGGGGGGTACAATGAGCAGTTCTTC.

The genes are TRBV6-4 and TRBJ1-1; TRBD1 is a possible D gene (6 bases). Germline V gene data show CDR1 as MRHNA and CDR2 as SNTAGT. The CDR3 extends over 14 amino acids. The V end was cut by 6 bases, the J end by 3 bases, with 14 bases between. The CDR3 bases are TGTGCCAGCAGACCTACAGGGAGGGACACTGAAGCTTTCTTT. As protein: CASRPTGRDTEAFF.

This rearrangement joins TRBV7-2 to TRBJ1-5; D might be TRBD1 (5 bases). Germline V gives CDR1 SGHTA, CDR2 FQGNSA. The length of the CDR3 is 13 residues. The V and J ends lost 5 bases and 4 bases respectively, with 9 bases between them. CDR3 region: CASSRTRNQPQHF. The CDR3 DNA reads TGTGCCAGCAGCCGGACAAGAAATCAGCCCCAGCATTTT.

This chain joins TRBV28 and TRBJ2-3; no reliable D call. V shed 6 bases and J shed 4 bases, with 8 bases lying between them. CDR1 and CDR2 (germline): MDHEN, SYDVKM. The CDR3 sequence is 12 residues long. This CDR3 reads CASSYLADTQYF. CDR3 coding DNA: TGTGCCAGCAGCTACCTAGCAGATACGCAGTATTTT.

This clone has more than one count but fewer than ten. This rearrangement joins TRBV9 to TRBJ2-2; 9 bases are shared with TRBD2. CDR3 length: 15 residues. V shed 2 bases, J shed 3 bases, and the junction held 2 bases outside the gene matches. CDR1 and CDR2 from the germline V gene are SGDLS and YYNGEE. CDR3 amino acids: CASSVSGGYTGELFF. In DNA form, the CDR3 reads TGTGCCAGCAGCGTCAGCGGGGGGTACACCGGGGAGCTGTTTTTT.

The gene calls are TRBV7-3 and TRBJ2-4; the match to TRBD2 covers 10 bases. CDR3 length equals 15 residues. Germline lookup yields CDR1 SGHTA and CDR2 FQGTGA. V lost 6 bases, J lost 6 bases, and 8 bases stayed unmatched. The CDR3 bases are TGTGCCAGCAGTTCCAGCGGGGGGGCCTTAAACATTCAGTACTTC. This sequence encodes CASSSSGGALNIQYF. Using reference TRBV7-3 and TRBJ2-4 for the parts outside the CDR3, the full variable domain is GAGVSQTPSNKVTEKGKYVELRCDPISGHTALYWYRQSLGQGPEFLIYFQGTGAADDSGLPNDRFFAVRPEGSVSTLKIQRTERGDSAVYLCASSSSGGALNIQYFGAGTRLSVL.

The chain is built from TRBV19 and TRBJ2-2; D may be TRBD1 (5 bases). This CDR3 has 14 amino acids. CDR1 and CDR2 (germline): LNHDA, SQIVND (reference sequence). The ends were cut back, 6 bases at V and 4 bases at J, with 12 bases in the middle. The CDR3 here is CASSGKGITGELFF. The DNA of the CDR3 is TGTGCCAGTAGCGGAAAGGGGATCACCGGGGAGCTGTTTTTT.

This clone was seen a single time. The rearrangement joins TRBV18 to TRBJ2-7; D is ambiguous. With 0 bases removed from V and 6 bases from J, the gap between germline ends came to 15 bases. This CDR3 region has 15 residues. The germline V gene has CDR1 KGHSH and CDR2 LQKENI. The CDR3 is CASSPPFETVPEQYF. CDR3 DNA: TGTGCCAGCTCACCACCGTTTGAGACTGTCCCCGAGCAGTACTTC.